One TCR beta chain is described in this entry. Its antigen remains unidentified. These data come from a study of cytomegalovirus exposure and HLA in healthy donors. Sequencing used immunoSEQ multiplex PCR; TCRdb keeps in-frame clones, though not all of them. The sample has about 240,000 clones; 80% to 90% are singletons. The V end lost 9 bases, the J end lost 4 bases, and 15 bases lay between the germline ends. The CDR3 spans 13 residues. Germline V gene data show CDR1 as LNHDA and CDR2 as SQIVND (reference sequence). Study results and caveats: According to the study, roughly 160 TCR beta chains were cytomegalovirus-associated.

What was sequenced was PBMCs. J is TRBJ1-1 and V is TRBV19, with no clear D. The TCR comes from a man younger than 30 in good health and CMV-seronegative. CDR3 in DNA: TGTGCCAGCAGCTATGGTGCGGGCACTGAAGCTTTCTTT. This translates into CASSYGAGTEAFF.